Listed here are 5 T cell receptor beta chains from one sample, sequenced in a study of T cells after yellow fever vaccination. Each CDR3 protein is one row after TCRdb ran MiXCR on the 5' RACE reads. The sample has 90,000 to 150,000 distinct CDR3 sequences, roughly 7.9% seen once. Sample: CD4+ T cells sorted from PBMCs, taken about 49 days after the first yellow fever vaccination. These receptors came from a man aged 18 to 35 who received the YFV17D yellow fever vaccine.

This clonotype has a count of ten or more. The chain is built from TRBV4-3 and TRBJ2-5; a possible D gene is TRBD1 (5 bases). There are 13 residues in the CDR3. Trimming removed 0 bases at V and 7 bases at J, with 9 bases between. Germline V lookup: CDR1 LGHNA, CDR2 YSLEER. DNA for the CDR3: TGCGCCAGCAGCCAAGACAGGGAAGGGACCCAGTACTTC. It encodes CASSQDREGTQYF.

This clonotype was observed many times. CDR3 protein: CASSLGLGSTGELFF. The CDR3 DNA reads as TGTGCCAGCAGCTTAGGCCTAGGTAGCACCGGGGAGCTGTTTTTT. J is TRBJ2-2 and V is TRBV7-8, with unresolved D. The length of the CDR3 is 15 residues. The V end lost 1 base, the J end lost 4 bases, and 10 bases lay between the germline ends. Germline V CDR1 and CDR2: SGHVS, FQNEAQ. The full variable domain, completed using reference TRBV7-8 and TRBJ2-2, is GAGVSQSPRYKVAKRGQDVALRCDPISGHVSLFWYQQALGQGPEFLTYFQNEAQLDKSGLPSDRFFAERPEGSVSTLKIQRTQQEDSAVYLCASSLGLGSTGELFFGEGSRLTVL.

The chain is built from TRBV25-1 and TRBJ2-7; D is tentatively TRBD1 or TRBD2 (5 bases each). V lost 6 bases, J lost 1 base, and 10 bases lay in between. The germline CDR1 and CDR2 sequences are MGHDK and SYGVNS. The CDR3 has 13 amino acids. The CDR3 region has the DNA TGTGCCAGCAGGACCGAGGGGTCCTACGAGCAGTACTTC. Its protein is CASRTEGSYEQYF.

This clonotype was observed at least ten times. The chain carries TRBV27 and TRBJ1-5, with D uncertain. CDR1 and CDR2 (germline): MNHEY, SMNVEV (reference sequence). The V gene lost 1 base and the J gene lost 7 bases, with 8 bases spanning the gap. This CDR3 comprises 13 residues. The CDR3 coding sequence is TGTGCCAGCAGTTTATTAGGGAGGCAGCCCCAGCATTTT. Its protein is CASSLLGRQPQHF.

This clonotype was seen repeatedly, ten times or more. This chain connects TRBV20-1 to TRBJ1-4; possibly TRBD1 for D (5 bases). The CDR3 consists of 14 residues. The ends were cut back, 0 bases at V and 8 bases at J, with 13 bases in the middle. Germline V CDR1 and CDR2: DFQATT, SNEGSKA (reference sequence). The CDR3 reads CSARDAEGREKLFF. CDR3 DNA: TGCAGTGCTAGAGATGCAGAGGGGAGGGAAAAACTGTTTTTT.